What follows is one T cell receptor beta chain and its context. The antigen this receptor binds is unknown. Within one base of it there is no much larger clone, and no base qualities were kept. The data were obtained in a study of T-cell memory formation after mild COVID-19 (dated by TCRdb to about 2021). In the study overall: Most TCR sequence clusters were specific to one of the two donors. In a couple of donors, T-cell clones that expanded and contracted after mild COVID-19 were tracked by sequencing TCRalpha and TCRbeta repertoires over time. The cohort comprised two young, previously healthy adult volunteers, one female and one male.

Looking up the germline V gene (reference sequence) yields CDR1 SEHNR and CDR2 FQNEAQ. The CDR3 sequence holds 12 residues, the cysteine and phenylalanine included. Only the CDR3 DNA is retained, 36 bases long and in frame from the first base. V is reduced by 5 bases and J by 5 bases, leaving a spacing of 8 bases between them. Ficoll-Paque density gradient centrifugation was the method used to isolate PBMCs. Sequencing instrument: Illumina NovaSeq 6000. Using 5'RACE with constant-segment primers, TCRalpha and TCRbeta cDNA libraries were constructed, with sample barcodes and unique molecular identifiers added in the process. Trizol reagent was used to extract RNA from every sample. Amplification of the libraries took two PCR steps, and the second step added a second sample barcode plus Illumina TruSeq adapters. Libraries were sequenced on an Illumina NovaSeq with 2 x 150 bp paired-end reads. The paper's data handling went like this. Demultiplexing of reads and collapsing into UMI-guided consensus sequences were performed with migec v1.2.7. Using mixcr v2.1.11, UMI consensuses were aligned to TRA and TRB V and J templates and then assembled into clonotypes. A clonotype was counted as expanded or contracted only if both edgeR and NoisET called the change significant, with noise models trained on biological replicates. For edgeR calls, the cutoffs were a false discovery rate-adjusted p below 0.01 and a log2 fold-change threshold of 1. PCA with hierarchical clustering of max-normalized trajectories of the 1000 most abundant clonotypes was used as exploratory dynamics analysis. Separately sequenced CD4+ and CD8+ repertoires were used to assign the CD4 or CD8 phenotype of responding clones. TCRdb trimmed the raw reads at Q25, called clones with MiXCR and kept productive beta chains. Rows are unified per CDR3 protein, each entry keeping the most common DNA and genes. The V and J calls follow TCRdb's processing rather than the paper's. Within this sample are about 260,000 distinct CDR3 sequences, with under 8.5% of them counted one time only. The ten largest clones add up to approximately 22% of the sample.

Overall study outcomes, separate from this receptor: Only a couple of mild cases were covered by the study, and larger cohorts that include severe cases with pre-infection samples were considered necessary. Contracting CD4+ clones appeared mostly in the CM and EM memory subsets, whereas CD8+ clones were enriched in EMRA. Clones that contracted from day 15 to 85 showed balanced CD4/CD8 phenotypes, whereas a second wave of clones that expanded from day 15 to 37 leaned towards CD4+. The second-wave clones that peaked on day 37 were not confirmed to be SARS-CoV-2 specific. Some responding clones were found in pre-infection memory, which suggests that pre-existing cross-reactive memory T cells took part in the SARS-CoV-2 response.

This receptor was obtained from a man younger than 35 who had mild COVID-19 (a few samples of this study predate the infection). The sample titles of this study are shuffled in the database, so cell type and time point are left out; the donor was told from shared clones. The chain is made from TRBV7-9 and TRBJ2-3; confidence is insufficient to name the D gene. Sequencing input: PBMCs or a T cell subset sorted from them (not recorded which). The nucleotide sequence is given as TGTGCCAGCAGCCTAGTGGAAGATACGCAGTATTTT. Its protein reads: CASSLVEDTQYF.